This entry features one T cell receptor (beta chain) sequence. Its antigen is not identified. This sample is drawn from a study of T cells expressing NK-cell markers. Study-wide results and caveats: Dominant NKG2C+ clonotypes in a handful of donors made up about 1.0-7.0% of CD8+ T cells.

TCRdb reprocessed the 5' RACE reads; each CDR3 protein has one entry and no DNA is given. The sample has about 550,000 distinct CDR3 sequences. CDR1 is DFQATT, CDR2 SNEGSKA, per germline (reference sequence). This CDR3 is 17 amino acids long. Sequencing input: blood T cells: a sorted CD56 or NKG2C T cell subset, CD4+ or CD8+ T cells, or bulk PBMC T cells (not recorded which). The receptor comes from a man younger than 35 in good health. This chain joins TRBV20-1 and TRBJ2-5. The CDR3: CSARDGRADWLQETQYF.